This T cell receptor (beta chain) was observed in a study of blood T cell repertoires in COVID-19 (dated by TCRdb to about 2020). General notes on the study: The collaborator samples originated in the United States, Italy and Spain and spanned the acute and convalescent phases of COVID-19. The prospective study material was composed of cDNA or gDNA derived from T cells, B-cell-depleted T cells, or PBMCs. Subjects who had been exposed to COVID-19, were actively infected with it, or had recovered from it provided the deeply sampled blood TCRbeta repertoires that made up the dataset. The repertoires were released in a freely available public database meant as a resource for research on the immune response to SARS-CoV-2. The samples were drawn from two sources: the first 160 participants of the ongoing ImmuneRACE study, and 1,000 to 1,500 subjects contributed by 6 global collaborators. The sample metadata nearly always contained a de-identified subject ID, COVID-19 status, age in years and sex. Where HLA class I and class II types were available, the types were taken from metadata supplied by the sample provider, not from assay-based typing. What the authors observed across the whole study: How much clinical and demographic metadata was included differed by source and by participant, and the metadata was provided uncurated.

In regard to this clone: Its specific antigen is unknown. Per-nucleotide qualities are absent, and no much larger clonotype sits a single base away.

The immunoSEQ Assay, a bias-controlled multiplex PCR, was used to amplify TCRbeta CDR3 regions from genomic DNA. In the paper's pipeline: The number of nucleated cells in each sample was estimated from the amplification of reference gene primers within the assay. To quantify the absolute abundance of each unique TCRbeta CDR3 rearrangement, sequence reads were collapsed and filtered. For each sample, productive Simpson clonality was calculated as the square root of Simpson's diversity index over productive rearrangements. TCRdb obtained this table from immuneACCESS and retained in-frame rearrangements with V and J assigned. These tables miss some clones; where compared with another copy, unresolved V genes account for less than half of the shortfall, and the remainder is unexplained. From that table come the V and J calls and clone size; the DNA was used to work out D and trimming. Here the sample has 45,000 to 55,000 clones; roughly 87% occur a single time. The top ten clonotypes cover 6% to 7.5% of the sample.

Collaborating institutions collected whole blood in K2EDTA tubes following their own protocols. For TCRbeta analysis, collaborator samples were shipped as frozen whole blood, as isolated PBMCs, or as DNA extracted from either sample type. V is reduced by 2 bases and J by 5 bases, leaving a spacing of 7 bases between them. Counted from cysteine to phenylalanine, this CDR3 has 11 amino acids. Only the CDR3 region is kept as DNA, spanning 33 bases read in frame from base 1. CDR1 and CDR2 (GTSNPN, SVGIG) derive from the germline V gene (reference sequence). The sample consisted of peripheral blood. This chain joins TRBV30 to TRBJ2-7; the D gene identity is not certain. The clonotype originates from a man aged 55 to 70 with active COVID-19. For the CDR3, the sequence is CAWSRRNEQYF. The DNA reads as follows: TGTGCCTGGAGTCGGCGGAACGAGCAGTACTTC.